This T cell receptor beta chain was recovered during a study of CD8+CD57+ T cells in acquired aplastic anemia. On the study more broadly: The sorted CD4+ and CD8+ cells yielded an average around 3.2 ug of DNA. Healthy donor CD4+ cell samples had a mean of approximately 10 million reads.

It was genomic DNA that served as the template for profiling TCR beta VDJ and CDR3. TCRdb re-analysed the reads in MiXCR, keeping a single row per CDR3 protein. The sample lists about 210,000 distinct CDR3 sequences; roughly 35% were seen once. The CDR3 is 11 amino acids. Germline-derived CDR1 and CDR2 are SNHLY and FYNNEI. Trimming took 6 bases from V and 5 from J, leaving 7 bases between them. Study-wide findings and caveats: A significant difference in CD8+ Simpson's diversity between patients and controls was not found. The number of CD8+ CDR3 sequences shared by patients and controls was about 30.

This clonotype was seen only once. What it binds is unknown. The rearrangement uses TRBV2 and TRBJ1-2; D gene uncertain. This TCR came from a human donor in good health, serving as a control. Sequenced sample: sorted CD4+, CD8+, or CD8+CD57+ T cells (not recorded which) from PBMCs. Written as DNA, the CDR3 is TGTGCCAGCAGAAGGATTTATGGCTACACCTTC. It is translated as CASRRIYGYTF.